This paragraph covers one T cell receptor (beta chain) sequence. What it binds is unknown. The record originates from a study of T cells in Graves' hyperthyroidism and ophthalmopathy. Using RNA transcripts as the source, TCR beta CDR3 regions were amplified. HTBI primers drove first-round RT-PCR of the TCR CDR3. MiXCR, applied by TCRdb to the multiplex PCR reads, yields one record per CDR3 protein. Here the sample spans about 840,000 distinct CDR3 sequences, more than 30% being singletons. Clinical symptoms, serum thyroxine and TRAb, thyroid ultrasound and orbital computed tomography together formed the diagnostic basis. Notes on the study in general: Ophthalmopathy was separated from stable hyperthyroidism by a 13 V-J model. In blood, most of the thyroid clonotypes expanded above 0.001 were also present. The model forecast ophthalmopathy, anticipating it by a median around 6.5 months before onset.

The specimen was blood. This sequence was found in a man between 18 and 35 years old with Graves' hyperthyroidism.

CDR3 nucleotides: TGTGCCAGCAGCTTTGGGGGCGGGGGGGCCTACGAGCAGTACTTC. Translating it yields CASSFGGGGAYEQYF. The chain couples TRBV7-2 to TRBJ2-7; TRBD2 agrees at 9 bases. The germline V gene encodes CDR1 SGHTA and CDR2 FQGNSA. Losses at the gene ends were 3 bases for V and 2 bases for J; bases not matched to a gene: 5. The CDR3 totals 15 residues. Filled out from reference TRBV7-2 and TRBJ2-7, the complete variable domain reads GAGVSQSPSNKVTEKGKDVELRCDPISGHTALYWYRQSLGQGLEFLIYFQGNSAPDKSGLPSDRFSAERTGGSVSTLTIQRTQQEDSAVYLCASSFGGGGAYEQYFGPGTRLTVT.